This is a list of T cell receptor beta chains from one sample in a study of blood T cell repertoires in COVID-19. The repertoire was sequenced with immunoSEQ multiplex PCR; TCRdb's copy has only in-frame clones and lacks some. Of more than 200,000 clones listed, about 85% are singletons. Sequenced sample: peripheral blood. These receptors all come from a man in his 70s with acute or convalescent COVID-19. CDR3s include the opening cysteine and the closing phenylalanine or tryptophan. D genes are given only for firm matches. Rows give clone size only sometimes, using once, few, many, or a class for an expanded clone.

v_call	j_call	d_call	clone_size	cdr3_aa	cdr3_nt
TRBV28	TRBJ2-5	NA	NA	CASSFYRQETQYF	TGTGCCAGCAGTTTTTACAGACAAGAGACCCAGTACTTC
TRBV7-6	TRBJ2-2	NA	NA	CASSPLHGRTTGELFF	TGTGCCAGCAGCCCACTCCACGGGAGAACCACCGGGGAGCTGTTTTTT
TRBV6-5	TRBJ1-5	TRBD1	once	CASTEGQGATPQHF	TGTGCCAGCACAGAAGGACAGGGGGCTACACCCCAGCATTTT
TRBV15	TRBJ1-1	TRBD1	once	CATSSRQGRSLANTEAFF	TGTGCCACCAGCAGTAGACAGGGGAGGTCTTTGGCGAACACTGAAGCTTTCTTT
TRBV15	TRBJ2-1	NA	few	CATSRDRTTSSNEQFF	TGTGCCACCAGCAGAGATCGGACAACAAGTAGCAATGAGCAGTTCTTC
TRBV3-1/TRBV3-2	TRBJ2-1	NA	once	CASSSHGEYNEQFF	TGTGCCAGCAGCTCACACGGGGAGTACAATGAGCAGTTCTTC
TRBV28	TRBJ2-3	NA	NA	CASSLDTTDTQYF	TGTGCCAGCAGTTTAGACACCACAGATACGCAGTATTTT
TRBV5-4	TRBJ2-2	NA	NA	CASSLGATGELFF	TGTGCCAGCAGCTTAGGGGCCACCGGGGAGCTGTTTTTT
TRBV6-2/TRBV6-3	TRBJ2-7	TRBD2	once	CASSFSSGREQYF	TGTGCCAGCAGTTTTTCTAGCGGGCGCGAGCAGTACTTC
TRBV19	TRBJ1-4	TRBD1	NA	CASSSQGATNEKLFF	TGTGCCAGTAGTTCCCAGGGGGCAACTAATGAAAAACTGTTTTTT